The clone carrying this TCR beta chain was seen a handful of times. TCRdb passed the 5' RACE reads through MiXCR, listing each CDR3 protein once. Of about 120,000 distinct CDR3 sequences in the sample, 9.5% to 15% were seen once. These data belong to a study of spatial heterogeneity in lung cancer. In the study overall: Any follow-up PBMC samples that were available went on to be sequenced, and the median time to follow-up was roughly two years after resection. Fewer alpha-chain than beta-chain sequences were consistently detected.

The CDR3 sequence is 14 residues long. V lost 2 bases, J lost 3 bases, and 4 bases stayed unmatched. The germline CDR1 and CDR2 sequences are SGHRS and YFSETQ. Documented time point: blood at routine non-recurrence follow-up after resection. Extraction of whole RNA from tumor, nontumor lung or frozen PBMC preceded unsorted sequencing. The chain couples TRBV5-1 to TRBJ1-2; TRBD1 agrees at 7 bases. Specimen: PBMCs, collected at follow-up. The source is a male donor with early-stage non-small cell lung cancer. The CDR3 loop reads CASSFTGQDYGYTF. The CDR3 DNA reads as TGCGCCAGCAGCTTTACCGGACAGGACTATGGCTACACCTTC.